The source of this TCR beta chain is a study of T cells in Graves' hyperthyroidism and ophthalmopathy. Authors of the study amplified TCR beta CDR3 regions from RNA transcripts. First-round RT-PCR targeting the TCR CDR3 was performed with the HTBI primer set. TCRdb fed the multiplex PCR reads into MiXCR, producing one record per CDR3 protein. The table has approximately 640,000 distinct CDR3 sequences, 16% seen once. General observations from the study: Blood also held most thyroid clonotypes expanded beyond 0.001. In simple terms, a model built on 13 V-J features told ophthalmopathy apart from stable hyperthyroidism.

In its sample, this clonotype was seen many times. What it binds is unknown. Trimming shortened V by 2 bases and J by 0 bases, and 8 bases separated the two germline ends. The CDR3 spans 13 residues. Germline V gene data show CDR1 as DFQATT and CDR2 as SNEGSKA (reference sequence). PBMCs were derived from roughly 9.6 ml fresh peripheral blood. The sequenced material came from blood. The origin of this receptor is a woman in her twenties or thirties with Graves' hyperthyroidism. This chain joins TRBV20-1 and TRBJ2-7; D not resolved. This CDR3 is CSARPGSSYEQYF. Here the CDR3 DNA reads TGCAGTGCTAGACCCGGTAGCTCCTACGAGCAGTACTTC.